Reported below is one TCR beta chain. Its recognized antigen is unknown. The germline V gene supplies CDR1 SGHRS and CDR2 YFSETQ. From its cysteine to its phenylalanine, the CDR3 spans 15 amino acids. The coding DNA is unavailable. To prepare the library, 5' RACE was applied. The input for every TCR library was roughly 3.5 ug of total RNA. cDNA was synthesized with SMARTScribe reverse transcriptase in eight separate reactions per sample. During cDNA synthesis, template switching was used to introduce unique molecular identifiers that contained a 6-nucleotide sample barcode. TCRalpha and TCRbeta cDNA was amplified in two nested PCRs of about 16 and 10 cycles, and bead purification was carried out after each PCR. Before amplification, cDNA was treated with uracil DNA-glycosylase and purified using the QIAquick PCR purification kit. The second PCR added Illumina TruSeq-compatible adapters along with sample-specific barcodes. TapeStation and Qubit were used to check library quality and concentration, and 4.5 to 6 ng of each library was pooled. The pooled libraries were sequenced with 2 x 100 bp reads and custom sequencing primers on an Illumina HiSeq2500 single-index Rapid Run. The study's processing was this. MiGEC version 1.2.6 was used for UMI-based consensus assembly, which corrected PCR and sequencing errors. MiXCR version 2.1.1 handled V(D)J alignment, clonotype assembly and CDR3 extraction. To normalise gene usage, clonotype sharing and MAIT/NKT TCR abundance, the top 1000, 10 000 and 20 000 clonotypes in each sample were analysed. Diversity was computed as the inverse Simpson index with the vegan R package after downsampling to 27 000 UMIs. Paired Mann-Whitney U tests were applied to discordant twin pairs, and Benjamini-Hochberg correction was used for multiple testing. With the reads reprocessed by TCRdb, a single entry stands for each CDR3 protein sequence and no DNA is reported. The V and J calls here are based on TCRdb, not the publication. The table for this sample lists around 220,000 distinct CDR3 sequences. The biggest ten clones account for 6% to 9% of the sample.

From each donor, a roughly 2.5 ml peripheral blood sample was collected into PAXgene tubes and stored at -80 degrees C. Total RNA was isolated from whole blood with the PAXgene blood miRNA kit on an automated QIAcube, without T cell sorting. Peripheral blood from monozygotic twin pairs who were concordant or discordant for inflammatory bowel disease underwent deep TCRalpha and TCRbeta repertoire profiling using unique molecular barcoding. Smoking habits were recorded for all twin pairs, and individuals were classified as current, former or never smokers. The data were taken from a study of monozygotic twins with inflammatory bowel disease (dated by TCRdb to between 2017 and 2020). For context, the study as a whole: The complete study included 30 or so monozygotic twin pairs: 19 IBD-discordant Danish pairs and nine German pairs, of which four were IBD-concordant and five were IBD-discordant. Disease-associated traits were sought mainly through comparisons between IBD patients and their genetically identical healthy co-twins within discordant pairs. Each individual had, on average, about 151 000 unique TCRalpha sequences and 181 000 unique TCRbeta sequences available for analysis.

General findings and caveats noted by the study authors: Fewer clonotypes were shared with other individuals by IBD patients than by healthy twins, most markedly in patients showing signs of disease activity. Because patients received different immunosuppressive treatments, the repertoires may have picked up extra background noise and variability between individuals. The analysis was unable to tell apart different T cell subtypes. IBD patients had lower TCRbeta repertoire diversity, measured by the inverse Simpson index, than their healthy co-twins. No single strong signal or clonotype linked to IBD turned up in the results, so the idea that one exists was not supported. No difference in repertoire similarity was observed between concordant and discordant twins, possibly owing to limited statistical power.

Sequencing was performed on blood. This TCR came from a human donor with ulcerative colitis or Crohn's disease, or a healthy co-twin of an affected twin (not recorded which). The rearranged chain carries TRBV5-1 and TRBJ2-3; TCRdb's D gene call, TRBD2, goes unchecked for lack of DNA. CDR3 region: CASREAGGGTDTQYF.